This T cell receptor (beta chain) appears in the sequencing data of a study of tumor-infiltrating lymphocytes in primary liver carcinoma. This CDR3 is 14 amino acids long. Germline V gene lookup returns CDR1 MNHNY and CDR2 SVGAGI (reference sequence). With a constant-region primer, TCR beta cDNA was made from about 0.55 ug of total RNA. Sequencing libraries for TCR beta derived from three nested multiplex PCR rounds that used slightly modified ARM-PCR. Running 9 to 10 cycles apiece, the first two PCR rounds relied on TRBV1-TRBV30 forward primers together with a C-beta reverse primer. TCRdb reanalysed the multiplex PCR reads using MiXCR and keeps one entry per CDR3 protein. The top ten clones hold roughly 25% of a sample with 70,000 to 95,000 distinct CDR3 sequences, 55% to 75% of them seen once. Details on this clonotype: Germline and junction disagree at one end, which may indicate a read error.

For each extraction, RNA and DNA were obtained together from about 19-30 mg of unsorted bulk tissue. The V gene is TRBV6-6, the J gene TRBJ2-1; tentatively, D is TRBD2 (5 bases). This clonotype was sampled from a man between 40 and 49 years old with primary liver carcinoma and hepatitis B virus infection. Input material: liver tumor tissue from sampling region 4. Described subset: tumor region T4, right-lateral pole. The CDR3 is CASSYGVRAVEQFF. In DNA form, the CDR3 reads TGTGCTAGCAGTTACGGCGTGAGAGCGGTTGAGCAGTTCTTC.